One and the same sample provided the 10 T cell receptor beta chains below, sequenced in a study of cytomegalovirus exposure and HLA in healthy donors. This table comes from immunoSEQ multiplex PCR, and its TCRdb copy is limited to in-frame clones, with some not included. The table has more than 95,000 clones, 89% seen once; the top ten hold 1.1%. Material: PBMCs. These TCRs come from a woman under 30 in good health and CMV-seronegative.

The chain has TRBV2 and TRBJ1-4; TRBD1 matches 7 bases. CDR3 length: 15 amino acids. Germline lookup yields CDR1 SNHLY and CDR2 FYNNEI. The V gene end was trimmed by 7 bases and the J gene end by 0 bases; junction bases not matched to a gene: 5. CDR3 amino acids: CASTGGQATNEKLFF. CDR3 bases: TGTGCCAGCACTGGAGGACAGGCAACTAATGAAAAACTGTTTTTT.

This clone was seen only a few times. V usage is TRBV10-1 and J usage is TRBJ2-7, with 10 bases fitting TRBD1. This CDR3 has 12 residues. V was clipped by 5 bases and J by 6 bases; unmatched bases: 1. Germline V gene lookup returns CDR1 WNHNN and CDR2 SYGVQD (reference sequence). The CDR3 is CASSRTGGEQYV. The CDR3 DNA reads TGCGCCAGCAGTCGGACAGGGGGCGAGCAGTACGTC.

The gene calls are TRBV6-1 and TRBJ1-2; 8 nucleotides line up with TRBD1. V dropped 9 bases and J dropped 3; count of bases not matched to a gene: 6. This CDR3 is built from 13 residues. The germline CDR1 and CDR2 sequences are MNHNS and SASEGT. The CDR3 sequence: CASRQGIYYGYTF. CDR3 DNA: TGTGCCAGTCGACAGGGGATTTACTATGGCTACACCTTC.

This clone was recorded a few times. This chain links TRBV19 with TRBJ1-5; TRBD1 matches 9 bases. The CDR3 loop spans 13 amino acids. With V trimmed by 6 bases and J by 5 bases, 2 bases remained unmatched. Germline V CDR1 and CDR2: LNHDA, SQIVND (reference sequence). The CDR3 loop reads CASRDRGYQPQHF. The CDR3 bases are TGTGCCAGTAGGGACAGGGGTTATCAGCCCCAGCATTTT.

This clone is a singleton in its sample. V is TRBV11-2 and J is TRBJ2-1; 7 bases are a match to TRBD2. The CDR3 runs 19 residues. Unmatched junction bases numbered 22, after V lost 6 bases and J lost 5 bases. Germline-derived CDR1 and CDR2 are SGHAT and FQNNGV. CDR3 sequence (DNA): TGTGCCAGCAGTTCTCCGTACTACGGCGGGAGACGAAGGCACAATGAGCAGTTCTTC. It encodes CASSSPYYGGRRRHNEQFF.

This chain uses TRBV5-6 with TRBJ2-7; TRBD2 aligns across 7 bases. V gave up 4 bases and J gave up 4 bases; unmatched junction bases: 5. Germline V CDR1 and CDR2: SGHDT, YYEEEE. CDR3 length equals 13 residues. The CDR3 region is CASSPGGWYEQYF. As DNA, the CDR3 is TGTGCCAGCAGCCCGGGAGGATGGTACGAGCAGTACTTC.

The chain couples TRBV30 to TRBJ2-4, with a tentative D call TRBD2 (5 bases). Germline loops: CDR1 GTSNPN, CDR2 SVGIG (reference sequence). The CDR3 has 14 amino acids. V was shortened by 4 bases and J by 3 bases, with 13 bases between the two germline ends. CDR3 DNA sequence: TGTGCCTGGAAGGCCGCGGCGGGCAAAAACATTCAGTACTTC. Protein sequence: CAWKAAAGKNIQYF. The variable domain in full, completed from reference TRBV30 and TRBJ2-4, reads SQTIHQWPATLVQPVGSPLSLECTVEGTSNPNLYWYRQAAGRGLQLLFYSVGIGQISSEVPQNLSASRPQDRQFILSSKKLLLSDSGFYLCAWKAAAGKNIQYFGAGTRLSVL.

The chain carries TRBV5-4 and TRBJ1-3; the D gene is possibly TRBD1 (6 bases). The CDR3 is 16 amino acids. Germline V gene lookup returns CDR1 SGHNT and CDR2 YYREEE (reference sequence). V was trimmed by 0 bases and J by 1 base, leaving 11 bases between them. As DNA, the CDR3 is TGTGCCAGCAGCTTGGACGGGGGGCGGTCTGGAAACACCATATATTTT. This sequence encodes CASSLDGGRSGNTIYF. Using reference TRBV5-4 and TRBJ1-3 for the parts outside the CDR3, the full variable domain is ETGVTQSPTHLIKTRGQQVTLRCSSQSGHNTVSWYQQALGQGPQFIFQYYREEENGRGNFPPRFSGLQFPNYSSELNVNALELDDSALYLCASSLDGGRSGNTIYFGEGSWLTVV.

This chain connects TRBV5-1 to TRBJ2-1; D remains ambiguous. Germline values: CDR1 SGHRS, CDR2 YFSETQ. V shed 0 bases and J shed 0 bases, with 10 bases lying between them. The CDR3 totals 16 residues. The CDR3 nucleotides are TGCGCCAGCAGCTTGGACCCACCTACCTCCTACAATGAGCAGTTCTTC. It specifies CASSLDPPTSYNEQFF.

The CDR3 protein is CASSVGTNYGYTF. The CDR3 DNA reads as TGTGCCAGCAGCGTAGGGACAAACTATGGCTACACCTTC. The chain recombines TRBV9 with TRBJ1-2; tentatively, D is TRBD1 (5 bases). Germline loops: CDR1 SGDLS, CDR2 YYNGEE. The CDR3 sequence is 13 residues long. V was cut by 0 bases and J by 2 bases, with 5 bases left in between.